This is a list of T cell receptor beta chains from one sample in a study of T cell changes during pregnancy in multiple sclerosis. Some clones are missing from TCRdb's copy, which holds only in-frame ones; the method was immunoSEQ multiplex PCR. The profile shows more than 70,000 clones, over 80% of them singletons. Sample: peripheral blood, taken before pregnancy. These receptors were taken from a female donor with multiple sclerosis, enrolled in a pregnancy study. Each CDR3 is given with its conserved first and last residue. D genes are given only for firm matches. Clone size is shown for a subset of rows, as once, few, many or a class of expanded clone.

>.|TRBD2|TRBJ2-1|TRBV27|16
TGTGCCAGCAGTTTACTGGCGGGAGCCATCTACAATGAGCAGTTCTTC
CASSLLAGAIYNEQFF
>.|.|TRBJ1-2|TRBV6-1|13
TGTGCCAGCATCCTGACAGAGAGCTATGGCTACACCTTC
CASILTESYGYTF
>.|TRBD2|TRBJ2-2|TRBV7-3|16
TGTGCCAGCAGCTCTAGCGGGAGGGGGGCCACCGGGGAGCTGTTTTTT
CASSSSGRGATGELFF
>.|TRBD2|TRBJ2-1|TRBV4-2|16
TGTGCCAGCAGCCGGGACAGCGGGAGGGGTTACAATGAGCAGTTCTTC
CASSRDSGRGYNEQFF
>.|TRBD2|TRBJ2-7|TRBV6-5|15
TGTGCCAGCAGTCCGGCGGGGGGGGGAGTCTACGAGCAGTACTTC
CASSPAGGGVYEQYF
>.|TRBD2|TRBJ2-5|TRBV19|16
TGTGCCAGTAGTATGGGGACTAGCGGGGGGCAAGAGACCCAGTACTTC
CASSMGTSGGQETQYF
>.|TRBD2|TRBJ2-1|TRBV4-1|14
TGCGCCAGCAGCCAAGAGAGGACTAGCGATGTGCAGTTCTTC
CASSQERTSDVQFF
>.|.|TRBJ2-3|TRBV20-1|11
TGCAGTGCTGCCAGGGGAGATACGCAGTATTTT
CSAARGDTQYF
>.|TRBD1|TRBJ1-1|TRBV5-4|16
TGTGCCAGCAGGGGAGGGGGACAGGAAGGCAACACTGAAGCTTTCTTT
CASRGGGQEGNTEAFF
>.|.|TRBJ1-5|TRBV19|15
TGTGCCAGTAGTATAGTGTCAAGAGGGCACCAGCCCCAGCATTTT
CASSIVSRGHQPQHF
>.|.|TRBJ2-7|TRBV13|14
TGTGCCAGCAGCTCTTTAGCGGATTACTACGAGCAGTACTTC
CASSSLADYYEQYF
>.|.|TRBJ1-4|TRBV30|18
TGTGCCTGGAGTGTAAGCAGGGCGACCCTAACTTTTAATGAAAAACTGTTTTTT
CAWSVSRATLTFNEKLFF
>.|TRBD1|TRBJ2-1|TRBV28|15
TGTGCCAGCAGGACCGGGACAGGCTCGGTCAATGAGCAGTTCTTC
CASRTGTGSVNEQFF
>.|TRBD1|TRBJ2-3|TRBV7-9|18
TGTGCCAGCAGCTTAAAATCTGTTGTGGGACAGGGATTAGATACGCAGTATTTT
CASSLKSVVGQGLDTQYF
>once|.|TRBJ1-5|TRBV6-1|17
TGTGCCAGCAGTGAAGCGCTCGTCATTGAGAGCAATCAGCCCCAGCATTTT
CASSEALVIESNQPQHF
>.|TRBD2|TRBJ2-1|TRBV29-1|10
TGCAGCGTGGGGGGGAATGAGCAGTTCTTC
CSVGGNEQFF
>few|.|TRBJ2-3|TRBV7-9|16
TGTGCCAGCAGCTTAGCTGACGTCTACGGGACAGATACGCAGTATTTT
CASSLADVYGTDTQYF
>.|TRBD2|TRBJ2-1|TRBV13|16
TGTGCCAGCAGCTTGGGAGCGGGAGTTCCGAACAATGAGCAGTTCTTC
CASSLGAGVPNNEQFF
>.|.|TRBJ1-5|TRBV19|14
TGTGCCAGTAGGGCCTGGACAGCGGAGATGTCCCAGCATTTT
CASRAWTAEMSQHF
>.|.|TRBJ2-7|TRBV18|14
TGTGCCAGCTCGGGGGGATCCATCCGAGGCGAGCAGTACTTC
CASSGGSIRGEQYF
>.|TRBD1|TRBJ1-3|TRBV6-5|16
TGTGCCAGCAGTTTCCGGGACAGCACCTCTGGAAACACCATATATTTT
CASSFRDSTSGNTIYF
>.|TRBD1|TRBJ2-7|TRBV29-1|13
TGCAGCGTTTTGGGACAGGGACCTAACGAGCAGTACTTC
CSVLGQGPNEQYF
>.|TRBD1|TRBJ1-2|TRBV6-5|14
TGTGCCAGCAGTTACTCGACAGGGAGAGGCGGCTACACCTTC
CASSYSTGRGGYTF
>few|.|TRBJ1-3|TRBV27|13
TGTGCCACTCAGGATCCACCTGGAAACACCATATATTTT
CATQDPPGNTIYF
>.|TRBD2|TRBJ2-3|TRBV10-1|15
TGCGCCAGGAACGGGACTAGCGGGAGATCAGATACGCAGTATTTT
CARNGTSGRSDTQYF
>.|.|TRBJ2-1|TRBV11-2|16
TGTGCCAGCAGCACTGGACTCAGCGTTAAATACAATGAGCAGTTCTTC
CASSTGLSVKYNEQFF
>once|TRBD2|TRBJ2-1|TRBV27|14
TGTGCCAGCAGTTTATCGGGGCGGGGGTATGAGCAGTTCTTC
CASSLSGRGYEQFF
>.|TRBD2|TRBJ2-1|TRBV4-3|14
TGCGCCAGCAGCCAAAAGCGGGACTACAATGAGCAGTTCTTC
CASSQKRDYNEQFF
>.|TRBD1|TRBJ2-7|TRBV18|15
TGTGCCAGCTCACTACCGGGACAGGGTTTATACGAGCAGTACTTC
CASSLPGQGLYEQYF